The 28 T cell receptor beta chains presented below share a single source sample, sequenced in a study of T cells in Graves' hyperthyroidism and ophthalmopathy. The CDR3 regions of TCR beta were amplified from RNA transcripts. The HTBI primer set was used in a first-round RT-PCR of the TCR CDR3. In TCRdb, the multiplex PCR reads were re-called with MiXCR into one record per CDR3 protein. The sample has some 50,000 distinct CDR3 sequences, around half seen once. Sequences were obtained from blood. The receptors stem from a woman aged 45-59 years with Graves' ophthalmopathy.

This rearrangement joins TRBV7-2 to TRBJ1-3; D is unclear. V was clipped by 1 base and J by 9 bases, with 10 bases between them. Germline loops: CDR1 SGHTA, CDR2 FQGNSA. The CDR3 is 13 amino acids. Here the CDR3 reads CASSLGATGTIYF. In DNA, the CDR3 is TGTGCCAGCAGCTTAGGCGCGACCGGCACCATATATTTT.

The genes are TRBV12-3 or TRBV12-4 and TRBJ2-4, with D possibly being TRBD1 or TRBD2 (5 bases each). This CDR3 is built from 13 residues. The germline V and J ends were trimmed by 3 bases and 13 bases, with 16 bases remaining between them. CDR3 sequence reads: CASSLGPLSMQYF. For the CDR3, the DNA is TGTGCCAGCAGTTTGGGACCCTTAAGCATGCAGTACTTC.

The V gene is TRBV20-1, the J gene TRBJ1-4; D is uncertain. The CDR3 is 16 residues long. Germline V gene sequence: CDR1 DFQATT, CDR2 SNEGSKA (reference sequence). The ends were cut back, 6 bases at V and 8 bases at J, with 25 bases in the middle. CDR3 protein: CSAESAGLPSYEKLFF. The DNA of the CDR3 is TGCAGTGCCGAGTCAGCCGGACTACCCTCCTACGAAAAACTGTTTTTT.

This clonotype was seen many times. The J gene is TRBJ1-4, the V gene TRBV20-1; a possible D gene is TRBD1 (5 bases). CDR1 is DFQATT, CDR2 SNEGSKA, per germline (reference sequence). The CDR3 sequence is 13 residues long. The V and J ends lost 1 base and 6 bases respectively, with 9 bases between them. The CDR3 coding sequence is TGCAGTGCTAGAGGGCAAGGGGATGAAAAACTGTTTTTT. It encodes CSARGQGDEKLFF.

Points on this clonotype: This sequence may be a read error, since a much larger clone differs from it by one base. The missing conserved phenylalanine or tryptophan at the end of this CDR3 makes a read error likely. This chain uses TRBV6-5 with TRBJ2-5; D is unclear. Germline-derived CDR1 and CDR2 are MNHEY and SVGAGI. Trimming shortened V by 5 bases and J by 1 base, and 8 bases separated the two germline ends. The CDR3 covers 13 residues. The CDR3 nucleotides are TGTGCCAGCAGTATCAGGCGCCAAGAGACCCAGTACTAC. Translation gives CASSIRRQETQYY.

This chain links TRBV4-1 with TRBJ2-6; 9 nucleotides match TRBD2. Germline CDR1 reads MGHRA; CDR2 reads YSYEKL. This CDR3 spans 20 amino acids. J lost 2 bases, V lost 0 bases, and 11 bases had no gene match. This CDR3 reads CASSQEVSWLAGTGANVLTF. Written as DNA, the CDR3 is TGCGCCAGCAGCCAAGAAGTGTCCTGGCTAGCGGGGACTGGGGCCAACGTCCTGACTTTC.

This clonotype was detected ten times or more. CDR3 sequence reads: CASSVGPRGGVDIQYF. DNA for the CDR3: TGTGCCAGCAGCGTAGGTCCCCGGGGTGGCGTTGACATTCAGTACTTC. This chain connects TRBV9 to TRBJ2-4; D is possibly TRBD2 (5 bases). Trimming stripped 0 bases from V and 8 bases from J, with 18 bases between. CDR1 and CDR2 from the germline V gene are SGDLS and YYNGEE. CDR3 length: 16 amino acids.

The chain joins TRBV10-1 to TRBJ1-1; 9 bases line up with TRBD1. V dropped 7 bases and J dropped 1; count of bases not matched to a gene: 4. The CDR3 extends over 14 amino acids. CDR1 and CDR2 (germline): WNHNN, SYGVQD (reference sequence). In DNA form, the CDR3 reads TGCGCCAGCAAACCGGGACAGGGGAACACTGAAGCTTTCTTT. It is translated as CASKPGQGNTEAFF.

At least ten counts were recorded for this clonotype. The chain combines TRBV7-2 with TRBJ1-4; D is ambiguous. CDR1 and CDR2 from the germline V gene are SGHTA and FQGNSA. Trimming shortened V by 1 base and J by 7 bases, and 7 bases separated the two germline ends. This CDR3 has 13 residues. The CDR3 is CASSLGASEKLFF. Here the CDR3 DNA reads TGTGCCAGCAGCTTAGGGGCCAGTGAAAAACTGTTTTTT.

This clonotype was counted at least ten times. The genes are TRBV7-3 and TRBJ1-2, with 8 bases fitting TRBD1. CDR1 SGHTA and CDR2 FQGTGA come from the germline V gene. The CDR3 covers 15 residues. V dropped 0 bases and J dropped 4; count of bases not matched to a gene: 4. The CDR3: CASSLTPGGVYGYTF. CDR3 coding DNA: TGTGCCAGCAGCTTAACTCCAGGGGGCGTCTATGGCTACACCTTC.

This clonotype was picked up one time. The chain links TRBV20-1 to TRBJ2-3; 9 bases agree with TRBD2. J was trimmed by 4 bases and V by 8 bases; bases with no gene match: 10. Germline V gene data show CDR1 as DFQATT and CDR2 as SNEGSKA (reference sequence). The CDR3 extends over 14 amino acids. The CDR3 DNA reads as TGCAGTCAAGGCGGGGGGGCCGGGGCAGATACGCAGTATTTT. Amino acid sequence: CSQGGGAGADTQYF.

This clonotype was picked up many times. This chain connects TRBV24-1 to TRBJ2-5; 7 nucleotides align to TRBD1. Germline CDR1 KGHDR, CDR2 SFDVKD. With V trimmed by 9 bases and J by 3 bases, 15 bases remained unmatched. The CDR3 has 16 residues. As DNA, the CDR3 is TGTGCCACCGCGACATCCCCGGGACAGCCCAAAGAGACCCAGTACTTC. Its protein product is CATATSPGQPKETQYF.

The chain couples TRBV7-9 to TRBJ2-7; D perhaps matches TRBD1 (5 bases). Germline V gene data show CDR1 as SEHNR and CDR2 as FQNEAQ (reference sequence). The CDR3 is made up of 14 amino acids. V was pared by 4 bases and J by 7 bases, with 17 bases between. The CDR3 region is CASSSGLDTGEQYF. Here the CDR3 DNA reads TGTGCCAGCAGCTCAGGGTTAGACACCGGGGAGCAGTACTTC.

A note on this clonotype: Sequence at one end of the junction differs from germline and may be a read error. The CDR3 here is CASSEVRFRGTGEMFF. The CDR3 region has the DNA TGTGCAAGCAGTGAAGTAAGGTTCCGGGGCACCGGGGAGATGTTTTTT. The rearrangement links TRBV24-1 to TRBJ2-2; the D gene could be TRBD1 or TRBD2 (5 bases each). The CDR3 loop spans 16 amino acids. Germline V gene lookup returns CDR1 KGHDR and CDR2 SFDVKD.

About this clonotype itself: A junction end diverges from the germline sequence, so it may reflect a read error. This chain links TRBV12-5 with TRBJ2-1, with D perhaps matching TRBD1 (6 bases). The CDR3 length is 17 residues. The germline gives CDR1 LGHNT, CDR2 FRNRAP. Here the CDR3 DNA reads TGTGCTAGTGGTTTGGCAGCCGGGACATCTCTGAACAATGAGCAGCTCTTC. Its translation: CASGLAAGTSLNNEQLF.

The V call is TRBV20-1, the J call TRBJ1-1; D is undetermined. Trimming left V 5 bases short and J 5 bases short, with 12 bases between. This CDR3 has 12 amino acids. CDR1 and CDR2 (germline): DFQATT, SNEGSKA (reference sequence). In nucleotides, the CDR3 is TGCAGTGCTCCGGGCGGGAGTACTGAAGCTTTCTTT. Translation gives CSAPGGSTEAFF.

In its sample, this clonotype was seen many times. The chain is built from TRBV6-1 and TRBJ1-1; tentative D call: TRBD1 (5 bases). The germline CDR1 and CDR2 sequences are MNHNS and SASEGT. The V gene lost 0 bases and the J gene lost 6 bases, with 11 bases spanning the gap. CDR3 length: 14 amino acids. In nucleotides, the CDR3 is TGTGCCAGCAGTGAAGCGCTTGAAGGGGCTGAAGCTTTCTTT. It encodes CASSEALEGAEAFF.

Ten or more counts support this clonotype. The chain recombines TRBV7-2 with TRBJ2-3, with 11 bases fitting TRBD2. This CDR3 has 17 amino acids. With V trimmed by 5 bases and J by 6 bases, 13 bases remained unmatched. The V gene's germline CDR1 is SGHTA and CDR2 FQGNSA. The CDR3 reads CASSPAKIAGGEDTQYF. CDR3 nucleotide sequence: TGTGCCAGCAGCCCAGCAAAGATAGCGGGAGGGGAGGATACGCAGTATTTT.

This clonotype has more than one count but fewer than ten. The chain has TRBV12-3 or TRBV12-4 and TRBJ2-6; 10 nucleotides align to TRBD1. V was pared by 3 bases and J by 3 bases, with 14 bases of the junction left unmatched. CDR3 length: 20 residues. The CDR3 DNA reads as TGTGCCAGCAGTTTTACGACCGGGACAGGGGATCTCTTTGGGGCCAACGTCCTGACTTTC. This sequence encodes CASSFTTGTGDLFGANVLTF.

CDR3 DNA: TGCAGCGTTGTGAGGATGGGCCAAGAGACCCAGTACTTC. It codes for CSVVRMGQETQYF. V is TRBV29-1 and J is TRBJ2-5; D remains unclear. The germline CDR1 and CDR2 sequences are SQVTM and ANQGSEA. V dropped 4 bases and J dropped 1 base, with 10 bases sitting between them. CDR3 length equals 13 residues. The full variable domain, in which reference TRBV29-1 and TRBJ2-5 provide the parts outside the CDR3, is SAVISQKPSRDICQRGTSLTIQCQVDSQVTMMFWYRQQPGQSLTLIATANQGSEATYESGFVIDKFPISRPNLTFSTLTVSNMSPEDSSIYLCSVVRMGQETQYFGPGTRLLVL.

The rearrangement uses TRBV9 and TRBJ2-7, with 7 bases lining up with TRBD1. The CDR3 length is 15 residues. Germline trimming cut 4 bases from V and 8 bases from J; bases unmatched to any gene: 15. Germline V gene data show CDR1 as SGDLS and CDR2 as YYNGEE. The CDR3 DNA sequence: TGTGCCAGCAGCCCTGGACAGGCAGTGGGTCTCAAGCAGTACTTC. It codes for CASSPGQAVGLKQYF. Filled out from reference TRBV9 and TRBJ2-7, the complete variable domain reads DSGVTQTPKHLITATGQRVTLRCSPRSGDLSVYWYQQSLDQGLQFLIQYYNGEERAKGNILERFSAQQFPDLHSELNLSSLELGDSALYFCASSPGQAVGLKQYFGPGTRLTVT.

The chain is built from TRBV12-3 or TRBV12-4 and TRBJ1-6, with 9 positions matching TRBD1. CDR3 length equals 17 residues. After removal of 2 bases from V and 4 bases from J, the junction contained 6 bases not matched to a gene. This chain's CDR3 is CASSLTGGPGYNSPLHF. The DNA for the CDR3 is TGTGCCAGCAGTTTAACAGGGGGCCCGGGATATAATTCACCCCTCCACTTT.

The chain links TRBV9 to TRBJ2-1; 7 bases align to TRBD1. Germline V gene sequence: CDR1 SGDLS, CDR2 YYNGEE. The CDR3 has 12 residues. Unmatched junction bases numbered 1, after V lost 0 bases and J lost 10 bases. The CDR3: CASSVGRGEQFF. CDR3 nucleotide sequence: TGTGCCAGCAGCGTAGGCAGGGGGGAGCAGTTCTTC.

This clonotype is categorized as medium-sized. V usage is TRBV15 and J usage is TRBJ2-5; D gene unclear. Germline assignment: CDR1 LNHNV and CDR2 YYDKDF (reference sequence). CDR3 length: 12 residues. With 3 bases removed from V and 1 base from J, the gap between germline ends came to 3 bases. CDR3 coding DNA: TGTGCCACCAGCAGCCTCCAAGAGACCCAGTACTTC. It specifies CATSSLQETQYF.

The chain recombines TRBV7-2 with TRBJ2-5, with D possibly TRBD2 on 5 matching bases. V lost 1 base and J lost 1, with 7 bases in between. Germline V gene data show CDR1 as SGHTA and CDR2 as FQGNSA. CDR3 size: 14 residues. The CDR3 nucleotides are TGTGCCAGCAGCTTAGGAGGGCTCCAAGAGACCCAGTACTTC. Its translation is CASSLGGLQETQYF.

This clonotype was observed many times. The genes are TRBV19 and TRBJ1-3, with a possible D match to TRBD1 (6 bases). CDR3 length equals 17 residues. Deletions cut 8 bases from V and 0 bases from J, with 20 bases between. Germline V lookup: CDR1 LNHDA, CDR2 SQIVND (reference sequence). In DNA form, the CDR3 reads TGTGCCAGTTTGTGGCCACGACAGGCCTTCTCTGGAAACACCATATATTTT. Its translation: CASLWPRQAFSGNTIYF.

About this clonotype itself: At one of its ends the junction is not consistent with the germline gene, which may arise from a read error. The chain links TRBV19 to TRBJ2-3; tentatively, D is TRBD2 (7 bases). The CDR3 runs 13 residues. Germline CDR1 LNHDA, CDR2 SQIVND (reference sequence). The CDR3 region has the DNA TGTGCTAGTAGTGGGGGGGCCGCAGATACGCAGTATTTT. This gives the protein CASSGGAADTQYF.

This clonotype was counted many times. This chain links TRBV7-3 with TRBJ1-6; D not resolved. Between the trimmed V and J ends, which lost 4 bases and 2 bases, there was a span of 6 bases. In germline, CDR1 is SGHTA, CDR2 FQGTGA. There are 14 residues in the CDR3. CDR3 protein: CASSSGPYNSPLHF. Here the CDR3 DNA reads TGTGCCAGCAGCTCCGGGCCCTATAATTCACCCCTCCACTTT. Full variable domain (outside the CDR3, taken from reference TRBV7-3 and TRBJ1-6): GAGVSQTPSNKVTEKGKYVELRCDPISGHTALYWYRQSLGQGPEFLIYFQGTGAADDSGLPNDRFFAVRPEGSVSTLKIQRTERGDSAVYLCASSSGPYNSPLHFGNGTRLTVT.